Listed here is a single T cell receptor (beta chain). A TCRbeta library incorporating unique molecular identifiers was prepared. Via MiXCR, TCRdb re-called the PCR reads, giving one row per CDR3 protein. The repertoire holds around 400,000 distinct CDR3 sequences, with 20% as singletons. The CDR3 has 16 residues. V was cut by 0 bases and J by 4 bases, with 12 bases left in between. Germline V gives CDR1 LGHNA, CDR2 YNFKEQ. This sample was included in a study of T-cell reconstitution after alpha-beta-depleted transplantation in children. Sequenced here: PBMCs from the stem cell graft donor, sampled from the stem cell graft. This receptor was taken from a human donor who donated a stem cell graft to a child with acute myeloid leukemia. The rearrangement joins TRBV4-2 to TRBJ2-2; TRBD2 is a possible D gene (5 bases). CDR3 in amino acids: CASSQERSSSTGELFF. Here the CDR3 DNA reads TGTGCCAGCAGCCAAGAGAGGTCTAGCAGCACCGGGGAGCTGTTTTTT.